The 24 T cell receptor beta chains below all came from one sample that was sequenced in a study of blood T cells in healthy people across ages. Alongside a J-beta primer mix, a sample-barcoded 5' primer served in a second PCR lasting roughly 6 to 11 cycles. TCRdb analysed the 5' RACE reads with MiXCR anew, one entry per CDR3 protein. The table records about 1,800,000 distinct CDR3 sequences, 28% of them present only once. The specimen sequenced was blood. All receptors come from a woman in her 30s in good health.

V usage is TRBV7-6 and J usage is TRBJ2-3; no reliable D call. V lost 1 base and J 6 bases, leaving 11 bases between the germline ends. Germline V CDR1 and CDR2: SGHVS, FNYEAQ. This CDR3 spans 14 amino acids. The CDR3 DNA reads TGTGCCAGCAGCTTAGGAATTCGTGGCGATACGCAGTATTTT. Amino acids: CASSLGIRGDTQYF.

The chain employs TRBV19 and TRBJ2-1; TRBD1 is a possible D gene (6 bases). The CDR3 extends over 15 amino acids. V was pared by 10 bases and J by 4 bases, with 20 bases between. CDR1 is LNHDA, CDR2 SQIVND, per germline (reference sequence). The CDR3 nucleotides are TGTGCCACAGCCCCCAGACGGGACACTTACAATGAGCAGTTCTTC. Amino acids: CATAPRRDTYNEQFF.

For this clonotype: This may come from a read error, since a much larger clone is one base off. The chain has TRBV20-1 and TRBJ2-5; no reliable D call. This CDR3 comprises 10 residues. The germline V gene has CDR1 DFQATT and CDR2 SNEGSKA (reference sequence). The CDR3 protein is CGADQETQYF. In DNA, the CDR3 is TGCGGTGCAGACCAAGAGACCCAGTACTTC.

This clonotype was seen a handful of times. The chain carries TRBV4-1 and TRBJ2-1, with TRBD2 identical over 10 bases. The CDR3 spans 17 residues. The V gene end was trimmed by 0 bases and the J gene end by 6 bases; junction bases not matched to a gene: 8. The V gene's germline CDR1 is MGHRA and CDR2 YSYEKL. CDR3 residues: CASSQERQLAGSNEQFF. CDR3 bases: TGCGCCAGCAGCCAAGAAAGACAACTAGCGGGGAGCAATGAGCAGTTCTTC.

A few counts support this clonotype. This chain links TRBV20-1 with TRBJ2-1, with 12 bases fitting TRBD1. V shed 2 bases, J shed 7 bases, and the junction held 6 bases outside the gene matches. The CDR3 contains 15 residues. Germline V gives CDR1 DFQATT, CDR2 SNEGSKA (reference sequence). The CDR3 DNA follows: TGCAGTGCTAGAACCGGGACAGGGGGCTATAATGAGCAGTTCTTC. It is translated as CSARTGTGGYNEQFF.

The CDR3 bases are TGTGCCAGCAGTTACGATAGCAGGGCGGGTGAAGCTTTCTTT. This codes for CASSYDSRAGEAFF. V gene TRBV6-6 combines with J gene TRBJ1-1; weak D call: TRBD1 (5 bases). Trimming removed 2 bases from V and 7 bases from J, with 14 bases in between. The CDR3 contains 14 residues. Germline V gene lookup returns CDR1 MNHNY and CDR2 SVGAGI (reference sequence).

This clonotype has more than one count but fewer than ten. This sequence joins TRBV2 and TRBJ1-5; D remains ambiguous. Per germline, CDR1 SNHLY and CDR2 FYNNEI. Trimming removed 5 bases from V and 9 bases from J, with 14 bases in between. This CDR3 is 13 amino acids long. CDR3 in DNA: TGTGCCAGCAGTCTGGGTGAGGGTCGGCCCCAGCATTTT. It codes for CASSLGEGRPQHF.

As for this clonotype: A much larger clone is a single base away; this may be a read error. The V call is TRBV7-9, the J call TRBJ2-5; no reliable D call. CDR1 SEHNR and CDR2 FQNEAQ come from the germline V gene (reference sequence). CDR3 size: 13 residues. V dropped 4 bases and J dropped 11 bases, with 17 bases sitting between them. CDR3 amino acids: CASSSWPDNEQYF. CDR3 in DNA: TGTGCCAGCAGCTCCTGGCCAGACAATGAGCAGTACTTC.

This chain connects TRBV2 to TRBJ1-1; TRBD1 might be the D (6 bases). V shed 9 bases and J shed 0 bases, with 14 bases lying between them. CDR1 and CDR2 from the germline V gene are SNHLY and FYNNEI. The CDR3 extends over 14 amino acids. CDR3: CASFSTGLNTEAFF. CDR3 DNA: TGTGCCAGTTTTTCAACAGGGCTGAACACTGAAGCTTTCTTT.

The CDR3 loop reads CASSPTSLQAKSTLHF. The CDR3 DNA is TGTGCCAGCTCACCCACATCCTTACAGGCCAAATCAACCCTCCACTTT. The V and J genes are TRBV18 and TRBJ1-6, with D perhaps matching TRBD1 (5 bases). The CDR3 sequence is 16 residues long. The V end was cut by 3 bases, the J end by 14 bases, with 23 bases between. CDR1 is KGHSH and CDR2 is LQKENI in the germline V gene.

This clonotype appeared many times. This chain links TRBV20-1 with TRBJ2-1, with no clear D. CDR3 length: 10 amino acids. Trimming removed 1 base at V and 8 bases at J, with 3 bases between. Germline values: CDR1 DFQATT, CDR2 SNEGSKA (reference sequence). The CDR3 is CSARGHEQFF. The CDR3 DNA follows: TGCAGTGCTAGAGGTCATGAGCAGTTCTTC.

This clonotype was counted between two and nine times. The V call is TRBV18, the J call TRBJ2-1, with TRBD2 matching over 10 bases. Germline V lookup: CDR1 KGHSH, CDR2 LQKENI. The trim removed 3 bases at V and 9 bases at J, leaving 8 bases unmatched. The CDR3 has 15 residues. The CDR3 DNA reads TGTGCCAGCTCACCTAGCGGGGGGCTCGGGGGTGAGCAGTTCTTC. It encodes CASSPSGGLGGEQFF. Full variable domain (remainder filled in from reference TRBV18 and TRBJ2-1): NAGVMQNPRHLVRRRGQEARLRCSPMKGHSHVYWYRQLPEEGLKFMVYLQKENIIDESGMPKERFSAEFPKEGPSILRIQQVVRGDSAAYFCASSPSGGLGGEQFFGPGTRLTVL.

This clonotype has a handful of counts. For the CDR3, the DNA is TGTGCCAGCAGTTTAACAGGGGCCATGATGTATGGCTACACCTTC. Translating it yields CASSLTGAMMYGYTF. The V call is TRBV28, the J call TRBJ1-2; 7 nucleotides align to TRBD1. The V gene's germline CDR1 is MDHEN and CDR2 SYDVKM. V was pared by 2 bases and J by 5 bases, with 8 bases of the junction left unmatched. The CDR3 has 15 amino acids.

This clonotype was seen ten or more times. The rearrangement uses TRBV12-3 or TRBV12-4 and TRBJ2-1; either TRBD1 or TRBD2 may fit D (6 bases each). Trimming pared 5 bases from V and 7 bases from J, leaving 18 bases between. The CDR3 totals 15 residues. CDR3 sequence reads: CASSPSWGAVNEQFF. For the CDR3, the DNA is TGTGCCAGCAGTCCTTCGTGGGGGGCGGTAAATGAGCAGTTCTTC.

This clonotype was picked up a small number of times. The chain links TRBV18 to TRBJ2-7; D assignment may be TRBD1 or TRBD2 (5 bases each). This CDR3 region has 12 residues. The germline V and J ends were trimmed by 10 bases and 6 bases, with 16 bases remaining between them. The germline V gene encodes CDR1 KGHSH and CDR2 LQKENI. The CDR3 loop is CAIGRDETEQYF. For the CDR3, the DNA is TGTGCCATCGGCAGGGACGAGACCGAGCAGTACTTC.

The V call is TRBV3-1, the J call TRBJ2-7; TRBD2 agrees at 7 bases. Unmatched junction bases numbered 9, after V lost 4 bases and J lost 6 bases. Germline CDR1 and CDR2: LGHDT and YNNKEL (reference sequence). This CDR3 spans 14 amino acids. Here the CDR3 reads CASSPSGTIVEQYF. Here the CDR3 DNA reads TGTGCCAGCAGCCCTTCCGGGACTATCGTCGAGCAGTACTTC.

Notes on this clonotype: Given a much more abundant clone one base away, this may be a read error. V gene TRBV29-1 combines with J gene TRBJ2-5; 7 nucleotides agree with TRBD1. The CDR3 has 11 amino acids. CDR1 is SQVTM, CDR2 ANQGSEA, per germline. V lost 7 bases to trimming and J lost 13 bases; unmatched junction nucleotides: 12. The CDR3 spells CSASIGQARYF. CDR3 coding DNA: TGCAGCGCCTCGATCGGACAGGCAAGGTACTTC.

The rearrangement links TRBV18 to TRBJ1-1; TRBD1 aligns across 9 bases. V shed 5 bases, J shed 2 bases, and the junction held 9 bases outside the gene matches. This CDR3 region has 16 residues. Germline V lookup: CDR1 KGHSH, CDR2 LQKENI. The CDR3 is CASSSRQGGANTEAFF. Written as DNA, the CDR3 is TGTGCCAGCTCATCCCGACAGGGGGGAGCAAACACTGAAGCTTTCTTT. The full variable domain, in which reference TRBV18 and TRBJ1-1 provide the parts outside the CDR3, is NAGVMQNPRHLVRRRGQEARLRCSPMKGHSHVYWYRQLPEEGLKFMVYLQKENIIDESGMPKERFSAEFPKEGPSILRIQQVVRGDSAAYFCASSSRQGGANTEAFFGQGTRLTVV.

In its sample, this clonotype was seen a few times. The chain is built from TRBV6-5 and TRBJ2-3; the match to TRBD2 covers 9 bases. The CDR3 is made up of 13 amino acids. CDR1 is MNHEY and CDR2 is SVGAGI in the germline V gene. V lost 8 bases, J lost 4 bases, and 4 bases stayed unmatched. The CDR3 region has the DNA TGTGCCAGCCGGCTAGCGGGACCAGATACGCAGTATTTT. Residues: CASRLAGPDTQYF.

The chain uses TRBV7-8 and TRBJ2-5; D is undetermined. This CDR3 has 13 amino acids. Germline CDR1 is SGHVS and CDR2 is FQNEAQ. The V end was cut by 2 bases, the J end by 5 bases, with 9 bases between. CDR3 loop: CASSLTLRETQYF. CDR3 coding DNA: TGTGCCAGCAGCTTAACCCTGAGGGAGACCCAGTACTTC.

This chain links TRBV12-3 or TRBV12-4 with TRBJ1-4, with D possibly matching TRBD1 (5 bases). The CDR3 covers 14 residues. V was pared by 7 bases and J by 4 bases, with 13 bases between. As DNA, the CDR3 is TGTGCCAGCAACCCGGGACGGATTAATGAAAAACTGTTTTTT. This translates into CASNPGRINEKLFF.

This clonotype was found a few times. The V and J genes are TRBV15 and TRBJ2-7; D ambiguous. The CDR3 runs 14 residues. Germline V gene data show CDR1 as LNHNV and CDR2 as YYDKDF (reference sequence). V dropped 3 bases and J dropped 2 bases, with 11 bases sitting between them. For the CDR3, the DNA is TGTGCCACCAGCAGCGGACCCCACCCCTACGAGCAGTACTTC. Amino acids: CATSSGPHPYEQYF.

The chain has TRBV9 and TRBJ2-1, with 12 positions matching TRBD2. CDR3 length: 15 amino acids. Germline CDR1 reads SGDLS; CDR2 reads YYNGEE. V gave up 3 bases and J gave up 7 bases; unmatched junction bases: 5. This chain's CDR3 is CASSGRLAGVNEQFF. The CDR3 DNA is TGTGCCAGCAGCGGAAGACTAGCGGGGGTTAATGAGCAGTTCTTC.

As to this clonotype: At one end, the junction sequence differs from germline, possibly due to a read error. The chain recombines TRBV20-1 with TRBJ2-1, with TRBD1 identical over 9 bases. Germline-derived CDR1 and CDR2 are DFQATT and SNEGSKA (reference sequence). The CDR3 consists of 14 residues. DNA of the CDR3: TGCAGTGCTCAGACAGGGGGGTTTGGGAATGAACAGTTCTTC. Translation gives CSAQTGGFGNEQFF.